The 11 T cell receptor beta chains reported below all come from one sample, sequenced in a study of blood T cell repertoires in COVID-19. The repertoire was sequenced with immunoSEQ multiplex PCR; TCRdb's copy has only in-frame clones and lacks some. In the table there are a few hundred thousand clones, roughly 91% of which are singletons. The sequenced material came from PBMCs or T cells enriched from blood (not recorded which). The receptors derive from a woman aged 25 to 39 who had recovered from COVID-19.

The J gene is TRBJ1-6, the V gene TRBV11-2; D may be TRBD1 (5 bases). The CDR3 totals 16 residues. Germline V lookup: CDR1 SGHAT, CDR2 FQNNGV. The V end was cut by 2 bases, the J end by 0 bases, with 8 bases between. The CDR3 spells CASSLWGDSYNSPLHF. The DNA of the CDR3 is TGTGCCAGCAGCTTATGGGGGGACTCCTATAATTCACCCCTCCACTTT.

The chain joins TRBV15 to TRBJ2-3, with D perhaps matching TRBD2 (6 bases). The CDR3 has 17 residues. The V gene's germline CDR1 is LNHNV and CDR2 YYDKDF (reference sequence). The V gene lost 6 bases and the J gene lost 6 bases, with 25 bases spanning the gap. The CDR3 is CATRRDSLLYIGDTQYF. The CDR3 nucleotides read TGTGCCACCAGGCGGGACTCCCTCCTTTATATCGGGGATACGCAGTATTTT.

The J gene is TRBJ1-1, the V gene TRBV2; no reliable D call. The CDR3 runs to 14 residues. Per the germline V gene, CDR1 is SNHLY and CDR2 is FYNNEI. V lost 5 bases to trimming and J lost 5 bases, with 15 bases between them. The CDR3 is CASSFDREGTEAFF. In DNA form, the CDR3 reads TGTGCCAGCAGTTTTGACCGGGAGGGTACTGAAGCTTTCTTT.

Of note for this clone: The junction does not match germline at one end; this may be a read error. The same CDR3 arises from other DNA sequences in this sample as well. V usage is TRBV27 and J usage is TRBJ1-1, with TRBD1 as a possible D gene (6 bases). The CDR3 is 14 amino acids. The germline CDR1 and CDR2 sequences are MNHEY and SMNVEV (reference sequence). The CDR3 here is CASSLLGGYTEAFF. The CDR3 DNA reads TGTGCCAGCAGTTTACTAGGGGGTTACACTGAGGCTTTCTTT.

This clone was observed a single time. The chain employs TRBV5-4 and TRBJ2-2; TRBD2 aligns across 7 bases. Trimming removed 2 bases from V and 2 bases from J; junction bases left unmatched: 9. CDR1 is SGHNT and CDR2 is YYREEE in the germline V gene (reference sequence). The CDR3 consists of 17 residues. CDR3: CASSFDGLAENTGELFF. The CDR3 DNA follows: TGTGCCAGCAGCTTTGATGGTCTAGCGGAAAACACCGGGGAGCTGTTTTTT. The variable domain in full, completed from reference TRBV5-4 and TRBJ2-2, reads ETGVTQSPTHLIKTRGQQVTLRCSSQSGHNTVSWYQQALGQGPQFIFQYYREEENGRGNFPPRFSGLQFPNYSSELNVNALELDDSALYLCASSFDGLAENTGELFFGEGSRLTVL.

In its sample, this clone was seen once. The rearrangement links TRBV30 to TRBJ1-6; D ambiguous. This CDR3 is 13 amino acids long. V was pared by 4 bases and J by 10 bases, with 14 bases between. Germline loops: CDR1 GTSNPN, CDR2 SVGIG (reference sequence). Here the CDR3 DNA reads TGTGCCTGGAATGTGGGAGGGTGGTCACCCCTCCACTTT. It codes for CAWNVGGWSPLHF.

This clone showed up just once. The chain combines TRBV27 with TRBJ2-5, with 9 positions matching TRBD2. The CDR3 runs to 15 residues. J lost 5 bases, V lost 1 base, and 5 bases had no gene match. Germline CDR1 and CDR2: MNHEY and SMNVEV (reference sequence). The CDR3 nucleotides read TGTGCCAGCAGTTTATTTAGCGGGAGTGAGGAGACCCAGTACTTC. Translating gives CASSLFSGSEETQYF.

This chain joins TRBV9 and TRBJ1-2, with a possible D match to TRBD1 (6 bases). CDR3 size: 14 residues. Between the trimmed V and J ends, which lost 7 bases and 5 bases, there was a span of 18 bases. Per the germline V gene, CDR1 is SGDLS and CDR2 is YYNGEE. CDR3 amino acids: CASPWGLIRYGYTF. The CDR3 coding sequence is TGTGCCAGCCCGTGGGGGCTTATCCGTTATGGCTACACCTTC.

Here the CDR3 reads CASSHGPTGREAFF. The CDR3 nucleotides are TGCGCCAGCAGCCACGGACCGACAGGGAGAGAAGCTTTCTTT. The rearrangement uses TRBV4-1 and TRBJ1-1; 7 bases map to TRBD1. With V trimmed by 3 bases and J by 8 bases, 9 bases remained unmatched. This CDR3 is 14 amino acids long. Germline V CDR1 and CDR2: MGHRA, YSYEKL.

The gene calls are TRBV27 and TRBJ1-4; 7 positions agree with TRBD1. This CDR3 has 18 residues. Germline V gene sequence: CDR1 MNHEY, CDR2 SMNVEV (reference sequence). J gave up 8 bases and V 0 bases, and 15 bases lay outside the gene matches. The CDR3 sequence: CASSLSFESGQPVEKLFF. The CDR3, as DNA: TGTGCCAGCAGTTTATCATTTGAGTCGGGACAGCCGGTGGAAAAACTGTTTTTT.

V usage is TRBV29-1 and J usage is TRBJ1-2; D gene ambiguous. Germline lookup yields CDR1 SQVTM and CDR2 ANQGSEA. The CDR3 is 13 amino acids. The V end lost 3 bases, the J end lost 8 bases, and 16 bases lay between the germline ends. CDR3 residues: CSVDSATMRGYTF. The CDR3 region has the DNA TGCAGCGTTGATTCAGCTACTATGAGAGGCTACACCTTC.